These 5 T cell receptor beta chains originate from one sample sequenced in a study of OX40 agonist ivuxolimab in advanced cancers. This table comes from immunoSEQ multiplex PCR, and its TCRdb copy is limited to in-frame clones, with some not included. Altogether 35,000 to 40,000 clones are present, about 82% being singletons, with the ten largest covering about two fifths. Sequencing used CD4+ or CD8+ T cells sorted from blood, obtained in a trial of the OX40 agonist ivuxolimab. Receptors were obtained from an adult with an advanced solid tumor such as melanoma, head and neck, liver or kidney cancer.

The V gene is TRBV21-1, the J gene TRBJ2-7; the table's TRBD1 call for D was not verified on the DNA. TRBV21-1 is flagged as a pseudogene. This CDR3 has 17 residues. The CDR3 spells CASSISLLPGHCYEQYF. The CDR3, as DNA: TGTGCCAGCAGCATTAGCCTCCTGCCGGGACATTGCTACGAGCAGTACTTC.

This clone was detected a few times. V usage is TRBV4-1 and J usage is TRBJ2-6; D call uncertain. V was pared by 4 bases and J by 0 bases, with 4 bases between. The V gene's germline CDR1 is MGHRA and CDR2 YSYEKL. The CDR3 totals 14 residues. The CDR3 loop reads CASSRRSGANVLTF. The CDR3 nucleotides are TGCGCCAGCAGCCGACGCTCTGGGGCCAACGTCCTGACTTTC.

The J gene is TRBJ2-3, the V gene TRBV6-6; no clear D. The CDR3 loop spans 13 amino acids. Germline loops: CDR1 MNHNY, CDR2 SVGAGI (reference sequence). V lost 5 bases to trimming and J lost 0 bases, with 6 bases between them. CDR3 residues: CASSKDSTDTQYF. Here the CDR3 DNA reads TGTGCCAGCAGTAAGGACAGCACAGATACGCAGTATTTT.

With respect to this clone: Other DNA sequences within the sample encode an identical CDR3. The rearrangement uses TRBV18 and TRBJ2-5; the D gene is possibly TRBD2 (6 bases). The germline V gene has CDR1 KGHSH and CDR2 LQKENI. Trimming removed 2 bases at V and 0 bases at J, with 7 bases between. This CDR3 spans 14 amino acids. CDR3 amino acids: CASSPGTYQETQYF. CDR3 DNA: TGTGCCAGCTCACCAGGGACTTACCAAGAGACCCAGTACTTC.

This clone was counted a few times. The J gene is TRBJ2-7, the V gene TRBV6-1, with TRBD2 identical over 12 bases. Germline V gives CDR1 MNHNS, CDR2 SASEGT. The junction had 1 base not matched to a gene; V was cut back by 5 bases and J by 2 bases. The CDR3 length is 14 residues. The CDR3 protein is CASSRTSGAYEQYF. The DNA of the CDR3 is TGTGCCAGCAGTCGGACTAGCGGGGCCTACGAGCAGTACTTC.